This T cell receptor beta chain was sequenced for a study of shared clonotypes between healthy human individuals. This CDR3 has 15 residues. Germline lookup yields CDR1 SGHTA and CDR2 FQGTGA. Trimming at V came to 4 bases and at J to 4 bases, leaving 6 bases not matched to a gene. Comments on this clone: Its antigen is undetermined.

General study points: Sampling covered blood only; tissue repertoires likely differ. In general, naive subsets displayed greater estimated richness than memory subsets did.

Using immunoSEQ multiplex PCR, the repertoire was profiled, and TCRdb retains in-frame clones only, with some absent. The sample records around 88,000 clones, under 80% being singletons. What was sequenced was memory CD8+ T cells sorted from blood. The sample's subset: CD45RO+ cells pooled with CCR7-negative TemRA cells. The chain links TRBV7-3 to TRBJ2-1; 8 nucleotides agree with TRBD2. This receptor was identified in a man aged 25-45 years in good health. The CDR3 protein is CASSSLAGTYNEQFF. The CDR3 region has the DNA TGTGCCAGCAGCTCATTAGCGGGAACATACAATGAGCAGTTCTTC.